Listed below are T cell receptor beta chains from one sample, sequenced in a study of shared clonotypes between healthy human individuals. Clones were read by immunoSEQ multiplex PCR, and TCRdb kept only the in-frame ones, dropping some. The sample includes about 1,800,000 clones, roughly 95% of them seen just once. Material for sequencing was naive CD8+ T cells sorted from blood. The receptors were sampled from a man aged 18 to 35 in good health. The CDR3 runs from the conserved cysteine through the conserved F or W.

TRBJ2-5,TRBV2,CASTDAGTGDLQETQYF
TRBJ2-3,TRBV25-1,CASSDYAVPTDTQYF
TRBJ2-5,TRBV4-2,CASSFSSLAGGEETQYF
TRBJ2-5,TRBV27,CASCPTGLHLETQYF
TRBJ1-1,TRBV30,CASTPEAFF
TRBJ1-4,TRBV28,CASSLRTALNEKLFF
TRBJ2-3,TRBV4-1,CASSQLGPQYF
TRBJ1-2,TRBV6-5,CASSPFGGSRGYTF
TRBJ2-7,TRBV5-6,CASSLSGRSYEQYF
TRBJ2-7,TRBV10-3,CAISMGTVYEQYF
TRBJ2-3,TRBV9,CASSVALVSSTDTQYF
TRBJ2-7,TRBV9,CASSASGNSYEQYF
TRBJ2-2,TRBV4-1,CASSPGGLAGVSTGELFF
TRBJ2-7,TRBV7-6,CASSLGTGGGEQYF
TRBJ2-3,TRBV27,CASSLPRQGGSDTQYF
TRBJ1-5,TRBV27,CASRPGSGHQPQHF
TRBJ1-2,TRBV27,CASSLKGFNYGYTF
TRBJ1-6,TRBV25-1,CASSEYDRAVYNSPLHF
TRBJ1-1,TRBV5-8,CASSLGLRDVSFEAFF
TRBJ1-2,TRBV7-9,CASSLEPGQGTYGYTF
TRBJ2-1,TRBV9,CASRATSGGTYNEQFF
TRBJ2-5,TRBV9,CASSGPWADQGETQYF
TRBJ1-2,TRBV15,CATSLPGTGFGYTF
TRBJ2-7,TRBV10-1,CASSDVGFGEQYF
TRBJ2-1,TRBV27,CASSSEWDDEQFF
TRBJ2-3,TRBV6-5,CASNPQGGGPDTQYF
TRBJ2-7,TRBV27,CASSLHYRDSYEQYF
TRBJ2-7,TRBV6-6,CASRDPYEQYF
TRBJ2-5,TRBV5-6,CASSLLMGRQETQYF
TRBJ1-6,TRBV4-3,CASSQDQPGFYNSPLHF
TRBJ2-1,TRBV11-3,CASSNPLYNEQFF
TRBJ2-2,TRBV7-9,CASSLFVDRGDTGELFF
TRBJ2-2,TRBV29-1,CSVDRRGELFF
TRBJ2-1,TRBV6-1,CASSASPAGGYNEQFF
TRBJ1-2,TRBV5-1,CASSPGDANYGYTF
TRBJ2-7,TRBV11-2,CASSHGLAGGPLSSYEQYF
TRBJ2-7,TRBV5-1,CASSLEWGPTYEQYF
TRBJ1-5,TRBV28,CASSTGSDNQPQHF
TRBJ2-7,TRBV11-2,CASSLGGTGTYEQYF
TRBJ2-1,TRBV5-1,CASSHTGGGYNEQFF
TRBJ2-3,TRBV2,CASSEAAGVTDTQYF
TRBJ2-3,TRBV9,CASSPGGTLGDTQYF
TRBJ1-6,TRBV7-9,CASSPSSSYNSPLHF
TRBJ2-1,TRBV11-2,CASSLDAGGLNEQFF
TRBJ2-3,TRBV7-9,CASSDPPGQGRDTQYF
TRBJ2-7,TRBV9,CASSAQMGGVEQYF
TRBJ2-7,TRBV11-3,CASSLGTGYEQYF
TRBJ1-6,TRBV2,CASSEGTGLSPLHF
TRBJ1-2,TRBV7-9,CASSYGDSGGLYGYTF
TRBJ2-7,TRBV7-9,CASSLGGATYEQYF
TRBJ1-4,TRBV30,CALEVRDSFEKLFF
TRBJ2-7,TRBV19,CASSMTNFYEQYF
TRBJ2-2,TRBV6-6,CASSYSGTGELFF
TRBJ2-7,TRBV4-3,CASRTQSYLEQYF
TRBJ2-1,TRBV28,CASSYASGGVVEQFF
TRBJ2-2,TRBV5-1,CASSYDSPNTGELFF
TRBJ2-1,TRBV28,CASSRGTGVVDEQFF
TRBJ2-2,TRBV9,CASSDLGTYNTGELFF
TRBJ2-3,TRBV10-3,CAISDRLAGVTDTQYF
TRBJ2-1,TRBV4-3,CASSQVVGPYNEQFF